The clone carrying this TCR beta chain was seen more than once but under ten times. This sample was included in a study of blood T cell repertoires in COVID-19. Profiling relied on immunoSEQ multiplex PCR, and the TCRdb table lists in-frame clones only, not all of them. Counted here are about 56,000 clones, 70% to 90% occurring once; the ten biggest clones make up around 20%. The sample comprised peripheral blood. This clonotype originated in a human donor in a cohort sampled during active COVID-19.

The chain's CDR3 is CASSPQAAYGYTF. The CDR3 DNA reads TGTGCCAGCAGCCCACAGGCAGCCTATGGCTACACCTTC. The gene calls are TRBV7-2 and TRBJ1-2; maybe TRBD1 (5 bases). This CDR3 region has 13 residues. The germline V and J ends were trimmed by 5 bases and 4 bases, with 11 bases remaining between them. Germline-derived CDR1 and CDR2 are SGHTA and FQGNSA.